The 24 T cell receptor beta chains in this list originate from one sample, sequenced in a study of shared clonotypes between healthy human individuals (dated by TCRdb to between 2020 and 2021). The receptor library was made with the immunoSEQ multiplex PCR assay. Sourced from immuneACCESS, this table was stored by TCRdb with only in-frame sequences that have V and J called. A share of the clones is absent; for the studies checked, an unresolved V gene accounts for under half, and the remainder has no known explanation. This sample holds 500,000 to 550,000 clones; approximately 94% were observed only once. Clones ranked in the top ten supply 0.055% to 0.075% of the sample. The specimen sequenced was naive CD4+ T cells sorted from blood. According to the study, the label for this sample's cell subset or site signals: CD45RA+ positively selected. These receptors were collected from a woman in her twenties or thirties in good health.

This chain uses TRBV6-1 with TRBJ1-5; unclear D gene. The V gene's germline CDR1 is MNHNS and CDR2 SASEGT. The germline V and J ends were trimmed by 1 base and 4 bases, with 8 bases remaining between them. There are 14 residues in the CDR3. The CDR3 DNA is TGTGCCAGCAGTGAAGGGACCCCTAATCAGCCCCAGCATTTT. This gives the protein CASSEGTPNQPQHF.

The genes are TRBV6-5 and TRBJ2-7, with 9 bases identical to TRBD1. Germline trimming cut 2 bases from V and 6 bases from J; bases unmatched to any gene: 8. CDR3 length: 15 amino acids. Germline CDR1 reads MNHEY; CDR2 reads SVGAGI. The CDR3 here is CASSYQGQGGSEQYF. In nucleotides, the CDR3 is TGTGCCAGCAGTTACCAGGGACAGGGTGGGAGCGAGCAGTACTTC.

The chain has TRBV27 and TRBJ1-2; 11 bases match TRBD1. The ends lost 5 bases at V and 4 bases at J; junction bases unmatched: 6. The CDR3 extends over 15 amino acids. Per the germline V gene, CDR1 is MNHEY and CDR2 is SMNVEV (reference sequence). Here the CDR3 DNA reads TGTGCCAGCAGTATCCCGGGACAGGGGGGCTATGGCTACACCTTC. It translates to CASSIPGQGGYGYTF.

The rearrangement links TRBV28 to TRBJ2-4; no definite D call. Germline CDR1 MDHEN, CDR2 SYDVKM. The CDR3 has 13 residues. V was cut by 3 bases and J by 9 bases, with 12 bases left in between. The CDR3 region has the DNA TGTGCCAGCAGTTTTGTCCGGTCAGGCATTCAGTACTTC. Protein: CASSFVRSGIQYF.

This chain connects TRBV5-1 to TRBJ2-5, with D tentatively TRBD2 (6 bases). There are 15 residues in the CDR3. The germline V gene has CDR1 SGHRS and CDR2 YFSETQ. V shed 4 bases and J shed 1 base, with 14 bases lying between them. CDR3 sequence (DNA): TGCGCCAGCAGCCCGGTAGCGGAGAGCCAAGAGACCCAGTACTTC. As protein: CASSPVAESQETQYF.

In its sample, this clone was seen once. The chain is built from TRBV7-8 and TRBJ1-1, with D perhaps matching TRBD1 (5 bases). The CDR3 runs to 13 residues. Germline assignment: CDR1 SGHVS and CDR2 FQNEAQ. V lost 3 bases, J lost 1 base, and 6 bases lay in between. The DNA of the CDR3 is TGTGCCAGCAGCTTCAGGGAGAACACTGAAGCTTTCTTT. Amino acid sequence: CASSFRENTEAFF.

This chain joins TRBV5-1 and TRBJ2-3; tentatively, D is TRBD2 (5 bases). V was trimmed by 6 bases and J by 6 bases, leaving 14 bases between them. This CDR3 comprises 13 residues. Germline-derived CDR1 and CDR2 are SGHRS and YFSETQ. CDR3: CASNNGDGDTQYF. Here the CDR3 DNA reads TGCGCCAGCAACAACGGGGATGGGGATACGCAGTATTTT. Looking up the rest from reference TRBV5-1 and TRBJ2-3 gives the full variable domain: KAGVTQTPRYLIKTRGQQVTLSCSPISGHRSVSWYQQTPGQGLQFLFEYFSETQRNKGNFPGRFSGRQFSNSRSEMNVSTLELGDSALYLCASNNGDGDTQYFGPGTRLTVL.

The J gene is TRBJ2-3, the V gene TRBV5-1, with a possible D match to TRBD2 (6 bases). V lost 0 bases, J lost 0 bases, and 11 bases lay in between. In germline, CDR1 is SGHRS, CDR2 YFSETQ. The CDR3 is made up of 16 amino acids. The chain's CDR3 is CASSLGSGLSTDTQYF. CDR3 coding DNA: TGCGCCAGCAGCTTGGGTAGCGGCCTTAGCACAGATACGCAGTATTTT. Variable domain in full (rest from reference TRBV5-1 and TRBJ2-3): KAGVTQTPRYLIKTRGQQVTLSCSPISGHRSVSWYQQTPGQGLQFLFEYFSETQRNKGNFPGRFSGRQFSNSRSEMNVSTLELGDSALYLCASSLGSGLSTDTQYFGPGTRLTVL.

V gene TRBV2 combines with J gene TRBJ1-1, with 9 positions matching TRBD1. This CDR3 contains 14 residues. Germline-derived CDR1 and CDR2 are SNHLY and FYNNEI. Trimming cost V 6 bases and J 8 bases; bases outside gene matches: 10. This chain's CDR3 is CASRIKGQGVEAFF. The CDR3 DNA reads as TGTGCCAGCAGAATTAAGGGACAGGGCGTAGAAGCTTTCTTT.

The gene calls are TRBV18 and TRBJ1-1, with D unclear. Germline CDR1 is KGHSH and CDR2 is LQKENI. This CDR3 is built from 16 residues. V was pared by 1 base and J by 2 bases, with 14 bases between. The CDR3 bases are TGTGCCAGCTCACCACTGGCAGGTCGTTCAAACACTGAAGCTTTCTTT. Translated: CASSPLAGRSNTEAFF. Using reference TRBV18 and TRBJ1-1 for the parts outside the CDR3, the full variable domain is NAGVMQNPRHLVRRRGQEARLRCSPMKGHSHVYWYRQLPEEGLKFMVYLQKENIIDESGMPKERFSAEFPKEGPSILRIQQVVRGDSAAYFCASSPLAGRSNTEAFFGQGTRLTVV.

CDR3 sequence: CASSLLRASGRSLLYEQFF. The CDR3 DNA follows: TGTGCCAGCAGCTTACTAAGGGCTAGCGGGAGATCCCTCCTATATGAGCAGTTCTTC. V and J are TRBV11-2 and TRBJ2-1; 10 bases align to TRBD2. Germline V gene sequence: CDR1 SGHAT, CDR2 FQNNGV. J lost 8 bases, V lost 2 bases, and 18 bases had no gene match. This CDR3 is 19 amino acids long.

DNA of the CDR3: TGTGCCAGCAGGAACAGTGGAGTCGGCTATGGCTACACCTTC. Protein sequence: CASRNSGVGYGYTF. This rearrangement joins TRBV2 to TRBJ1-2; no clear D gene. Trimming stripped 6 bases from V and 4 bases from J, with 15 bases between. Germline V gene sequence: CDR1 SNHLY, CDR2 FYNNEI. This CDR3 has 14 amino acids.

J is TRBJ1-2 and V is TRBV10-2; D possibly corresponds to TRBD1 (5 bases). This CDR3 contains 15 residues. Germline V gene data show CDR1 as WSHSY and CDR2 as SAAADI. Trimming left V 2 bases short and J 7 bases short, with 17 bases between. The CDR3 DNA reads TGCGCCAGCAGTGAGCGAGGGGTGGGAAATGGTGGCTACACCTTC. Protein sequence: CASSERGVGNGGYTF.

The genes are TRBV10-1 and TRBJ1-1, with D tentatively TRBD1 (5 bases). Deletions cut 3 bases from V and 1 base from J, with 9 bases between. This CDR3 is 14 amino acids long. Germline CDR1 reads WNHNN; CDR2 reads SYGVQD (reference sequence). CDR3 residues: CASSDSQGNTEAFF. The CDR3, as DNA: TGCGCCAGCAGTGATAGTCAGGGGAACACTGAAGCTTTCTTT.

This clone was recorded once. This sequence joins TRBV5-1 and TRBJ2-7; D is unclear. The germline CDR1 and CDR2 sequences are SGHRS and YFSETQ. This CDR3 region has 12 residues. V lost 0 bases to trimming and J lost 9 bases, with 10 bases between them. CDR3 DNA: TGCGCCAGCAGCTTGGCCGGCTGGGGGCAGTACTTC. This encodes CASSLAGWGQYF.

On this clone itself: The same CDR3 arises from other DNA sequences in this sample as well. The chain is built from TRBV11-2 and TRBJ2-1; D is ambiguous. The CDR3 length is 11 residues. The ends were cut back, 5 bases at V and 5 bases at J, with 4 bases in the middle. In germline, CDR1 is SGHAT, CDR2 FQNNGV. The CDR3 sequence: CASSPHNEQFF. As DNA, the CDR3 is TGTGCCAGCAGCCCCCACAATGAGCAGTTCTTC.

This clone is a singleton in its sample. V usage is TRBV5-4 and J usage is TRBJ2-3; D is uncertain. The V gene lost 0 bases and the J gene lost 4 bases, with 0 bases spanning the gap. CDR3 length: 11 residues. Per germline, CDR1 SGHNT and CDR2 YYREEE (reference sequence). The DNA for the CDR3 is TGTGCCAGCAGCTTGGCAGATACGCAGTATTTT. As protein: CASSLADTQYF.

Notes on this clone: Given the absence of the conserved phenylalanine or tryptophan at the CDR3 end, a read error is likely. The DNA is omitted, as the CDR3 cannot be located on it reliably, and the CDR3 follows TCRdb's listing. J is TRBJ1-3 and V is TRBV10-1; the DNA was not compared with TRBD1, the D call given in the table. The CDR3 region is 16 residues in length, termini included. Per the germline V gene, CDR1 is WNHNN and CDR2 is SYGVQD (reference sequence). The CDR3 sequence is CASRLSGCRLAGTGVR.

The chain joins TRBV27 to TRBJ2-5; a possible D gene is TRBD1 (5 bases). Trimming left V 0 bases short and J 5 bases short, with 10 bases between. Germline loops: CDR1 MNHEY, CDR2 SMNVEV (reference sequence). The CDR3 runs to 14 residues. DNA for the CDR3: TGTGCCAGCAGTTTATCGTGGGCAGGGGAGACCCAGTACTTC. Translation gives CASSLSWAGETQYF.

In DNA, the CDR3 is TGTGCCAGCAGTGAAGGGGAGTACGAGCAGTACTTC. It encodes CASSEGEYEQYF. The chain links TRBV6-1 to TRBJ2-7; the D gene is possibly TRBD2 (5 bases). Germline CDR1 and CDR2: MNHNS and SASEGT. The V end was cut by 1 base, the J end by 4 bases, with 5 bases between. The CDR3 totals 12 residues.

The chain uses TRBV5-1 and TRBJ2-7; 10 bases match TRBD2. Germline CDR1 reads SGHRS; CDR2 reads YFSETQ. V gave up 2 bases and J gave up 3 bases; unmatched junction bases: 14. This CDR3 has 18 residues. DNA for the CDR3: TGCGCCAGCAGCTTAGAATTAATAGCGGGAGGATACATCTACGAGCAGTACTTC. Protein product: CASSLELIAGGYIYEQYF.

The chain recombines TRBV5-8 with TRBJ1-5; TRBD1 matches at 10 bases. The V gene's germline CDR1 is SGHTS and CDR2 YDEGEE. The CDR3 is 15 amino acids. After removal of 4 bases from V and 5 bases from J, the junction contained 6 bases not matched to a gene. CDR3 bases: TGTGCCAGCAGCCGAGGGACAGGGGAACATCAGCCCCAGCATTTT. Its translation: CASSRGTGEHQPQHF.

The rearrangement uses TRBV6-1 and TRBJ1-4, with TRBD1 identical over 9 bases. Germline V lookup: CDR1 MNHNS, CDR2 SASEGT. J gave up 3 bases and V 6 bases, and 5 bases lay outside the gene matches. The CDR3 sequence is 15 residues long. As DNA, the CDR3 is TGTGCCAGCAGGGGACAGGGCCGTCCTAATGAAAAACTGTTTTTT. As protein: CASRGQGRPNEKLFF.

This clone was seen once. V usage is TRBV7-8 and J usage is TRBJ2-5; 8 bases align to TRBD2. The germline V gene encodes CDR1 SGHVS and CDR2 FQNEAQ. The CDR3 extends over 14 amino acids. With V trimmed by 2 bases and J by 3 bases, 2 bases remained unmatched. CDR3 protein: CASSLMRGEETQYF. CDR3 in DNA: TGTGCCAGCAGCTTAATGCGGGGGGAAGAGACCCAGTACTTC.